The clone carrying this TCR beta chain was observed a handful of times. Assay used: immunoSEQ multiplex PCR; TCRdb lists only in-frame clones, some missing. The table has a few hundred thousand clones, around 90% seen once. The sample is drawn from a study of cytomegalovirus exposure and HLA in healthy donors. The CDR3 loop spans 15 amino acids. The germline V gene has CDR1 SGHDT and CDR2 YYEEEE. J was trimmed by 5 bases and V by 0 bases; bases with no gene match: 4. What was sequenced was PBMCs. The source of this sequence is a woman aged 18-35 years in good health and CMV-seronegative. The V gene is TRBV5-6, the J gene TRBJ2-7; 11 bases line up with TRBD2. The CDR3 loop is CASSLGLAGGHEQYF. For the CDR3, the DNA is TGTGCCAGCAGCTTGGGTCTAGCGGGAGGCCACGAGCAGTACTTC.